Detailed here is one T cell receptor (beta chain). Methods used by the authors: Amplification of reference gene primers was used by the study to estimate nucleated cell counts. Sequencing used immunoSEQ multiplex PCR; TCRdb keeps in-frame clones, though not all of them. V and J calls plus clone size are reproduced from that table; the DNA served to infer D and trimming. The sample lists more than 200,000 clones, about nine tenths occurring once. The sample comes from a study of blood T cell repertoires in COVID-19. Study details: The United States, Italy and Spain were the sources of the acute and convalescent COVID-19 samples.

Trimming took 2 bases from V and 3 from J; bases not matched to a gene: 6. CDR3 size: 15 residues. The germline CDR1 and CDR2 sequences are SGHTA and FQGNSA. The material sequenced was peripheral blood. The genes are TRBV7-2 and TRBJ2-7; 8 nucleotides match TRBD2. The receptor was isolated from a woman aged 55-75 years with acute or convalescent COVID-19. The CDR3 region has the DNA TGTGCCAGCAGCTTAATTGGGCTAGCGGGCTACGAGCAGTACTTC. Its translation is CASSLIGLAGYEQYF.